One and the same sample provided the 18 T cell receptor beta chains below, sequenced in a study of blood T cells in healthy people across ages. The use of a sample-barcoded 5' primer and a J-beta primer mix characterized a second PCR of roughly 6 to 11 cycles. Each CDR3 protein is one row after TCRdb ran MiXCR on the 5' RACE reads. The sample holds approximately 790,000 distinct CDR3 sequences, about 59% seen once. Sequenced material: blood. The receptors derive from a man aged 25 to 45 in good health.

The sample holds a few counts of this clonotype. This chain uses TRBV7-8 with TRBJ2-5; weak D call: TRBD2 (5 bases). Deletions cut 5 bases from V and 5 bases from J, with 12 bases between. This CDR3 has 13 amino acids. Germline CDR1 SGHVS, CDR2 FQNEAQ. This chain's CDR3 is CASSSLGGETQYF. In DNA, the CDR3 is TGTGCCAGCAGCAGCCTGGGCGGGGAGACCCAGTACTTC.

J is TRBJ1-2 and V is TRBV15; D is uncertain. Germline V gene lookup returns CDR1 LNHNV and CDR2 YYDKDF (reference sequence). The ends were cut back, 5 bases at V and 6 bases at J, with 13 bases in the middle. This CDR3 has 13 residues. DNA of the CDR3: TGTGCCACCAGCCCCCGACGGTCAGATGGCTACACCTTC. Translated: CATSPRRSDGYTF.

CDR3: CASSGSVGETQYF. For the CDR3, the DNA is TGTGCCAGCAGCGGGTCGGTGGGAGAGACCCAGTACTTC. The chain carries TRBV11-2 and TRBJ2-5, with D unresolved. V was clipped by 5 bases and J by 4 bases, with 11 bases between them. Germline V gene sequence: CDR1 SGHAT, CDR2 FQNNGV. The CDR3 loop spans 13 amino acids.

CDR3 region: CASSFGGGIVSPLHF. The CDR3 nucleotides are TGTGCCAGCAGCTTCGGTGGGGGCATAGTTTCACCCCTCCACTTT. V and J are TRBV7-9 and TRBJ1-6; the D gene is possibly TRBD1 (6 bases). The CDR3 extends over 15 amino acids. CDR1 SEHNR and CDR2 FQNEAQ come from the germline V gene (reference sequence). Trimming cost V 3 bases and J 9 bases, with 15 bases left between them.

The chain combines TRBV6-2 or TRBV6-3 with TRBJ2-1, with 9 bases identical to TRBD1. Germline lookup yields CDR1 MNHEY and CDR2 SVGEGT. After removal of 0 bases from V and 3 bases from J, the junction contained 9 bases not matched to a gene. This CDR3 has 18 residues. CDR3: CASSYSPPGTGIYNEQFF. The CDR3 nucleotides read TGTGCCAGCAGTTACTCCCCGCCCGGGACAGGGATCTACAATGAGCAGTTCTTC.

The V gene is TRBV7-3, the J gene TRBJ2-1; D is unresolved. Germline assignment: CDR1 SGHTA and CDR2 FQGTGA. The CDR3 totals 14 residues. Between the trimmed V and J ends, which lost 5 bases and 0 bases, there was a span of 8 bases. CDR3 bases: TGTGCCAGCAGCGCAGACAACTCCTACAATGAGCAGTTCTTC. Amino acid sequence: CASSADNSYNEQFF.

CDR3 sequence: CASSLPQGGPYEQYF. For the CDR3, the DNA is TGTGCCAGCAGCCTCCCACAGGGGGGCCCCTACGAGCAGTACTTC. The J gene is TRBJ2-4, the V gene TRBV5-6; 8 positions match TRBD1. Near its end, the DNA agrees better with TRBJ2-7, so the J call may be wrong. The CDR3 has 15 amino acids. Germline values: CDR1 SGHDT, CDR2 YYEEEE.

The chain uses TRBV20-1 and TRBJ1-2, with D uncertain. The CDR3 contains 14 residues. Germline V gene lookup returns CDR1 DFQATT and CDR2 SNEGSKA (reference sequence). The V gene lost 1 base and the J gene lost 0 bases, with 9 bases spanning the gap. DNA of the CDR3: TGCAGTGCTAGAGCGCCGGACCCTAACTATGGCTACACCTTC. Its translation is CSARAPDPNYGYTF.

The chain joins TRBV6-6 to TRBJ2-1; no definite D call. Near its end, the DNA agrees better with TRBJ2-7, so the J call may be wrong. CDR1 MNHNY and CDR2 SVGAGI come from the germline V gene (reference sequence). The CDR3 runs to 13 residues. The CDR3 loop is CASSEDGYNEQYF. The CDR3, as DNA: TGTGCCAGCAGTGAGGACGGCTACAATGAGCAGTACTTC.

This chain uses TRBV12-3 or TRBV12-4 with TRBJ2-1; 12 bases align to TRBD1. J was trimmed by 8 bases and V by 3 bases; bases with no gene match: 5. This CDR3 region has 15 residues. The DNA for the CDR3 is TGTGCCAGCAGTTTCGGGGGGACAGGGGGCCATGAGCAGTTCTTC. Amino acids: CASSFGGTGGHEQFF.

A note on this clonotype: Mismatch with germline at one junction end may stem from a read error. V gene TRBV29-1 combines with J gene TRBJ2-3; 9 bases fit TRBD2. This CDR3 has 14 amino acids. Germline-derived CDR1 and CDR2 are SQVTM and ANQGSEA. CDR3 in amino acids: CSVELAGSPDAQYF. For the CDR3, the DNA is TGCAGCGTTGAACTAGCGGGGTCTCCAGATGCGCAGTATTTT.

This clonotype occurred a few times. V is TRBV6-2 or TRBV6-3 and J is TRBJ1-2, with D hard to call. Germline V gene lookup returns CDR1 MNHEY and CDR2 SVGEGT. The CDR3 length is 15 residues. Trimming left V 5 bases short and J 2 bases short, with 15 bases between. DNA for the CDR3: TGTGCCAGCAGTCGAACCAAAGAGCTCAACTATGGCTACACCTTC. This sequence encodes CASSRTKELNYGYTF.

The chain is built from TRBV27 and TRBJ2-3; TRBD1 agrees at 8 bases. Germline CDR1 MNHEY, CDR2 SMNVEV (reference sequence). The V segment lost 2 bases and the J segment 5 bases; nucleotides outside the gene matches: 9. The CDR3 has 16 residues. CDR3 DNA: TGTGCCAGCAGTTTAGGGGTCAGGGGGCGCAAAGATACGCAGTATTTT. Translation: CASSLGVRGRKDTQYF.

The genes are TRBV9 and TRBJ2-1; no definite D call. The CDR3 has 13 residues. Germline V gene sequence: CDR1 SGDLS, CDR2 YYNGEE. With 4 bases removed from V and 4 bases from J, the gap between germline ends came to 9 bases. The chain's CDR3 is CASSYSPYNEQFF. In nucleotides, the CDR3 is TGTGCCAGCAGCTACAGCCCTTACAATGAGCAGTTCTTC.

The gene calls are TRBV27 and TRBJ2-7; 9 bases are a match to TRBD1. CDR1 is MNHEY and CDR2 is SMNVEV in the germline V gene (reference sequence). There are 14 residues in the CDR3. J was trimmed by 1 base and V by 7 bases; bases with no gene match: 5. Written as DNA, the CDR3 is TGTGCCAGCAAAACAGGACAGGGGTCCTACGAGCAGTACTTC. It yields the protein CASKTGQGSYEQYF.

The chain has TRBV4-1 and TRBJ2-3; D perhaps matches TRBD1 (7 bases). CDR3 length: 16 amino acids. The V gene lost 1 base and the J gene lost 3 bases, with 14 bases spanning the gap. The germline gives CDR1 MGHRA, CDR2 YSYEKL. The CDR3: CASSQGWRGPTDTQYF. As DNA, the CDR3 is TGCGCCAGCAGCCAAGGGTGGAGGGGGCCAACAGATACGCAGTATTTT.

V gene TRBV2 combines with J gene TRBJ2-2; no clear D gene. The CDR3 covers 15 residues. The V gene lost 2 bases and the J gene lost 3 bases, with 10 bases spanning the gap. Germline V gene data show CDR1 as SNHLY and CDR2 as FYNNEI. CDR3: CASSEILSDTGELFF. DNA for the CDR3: TGTGCCAGCAGTGAAATACTATCTGACACCGGGGAGCTGTTTTTT.

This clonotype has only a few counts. The CDR3 reads CSAQGFYSGANVLTF. The CDR3 nucleotides are TGCAGCGCCCAAGGGTTTTACTCTGGGGCCAACGTCCTGACTTTC. This sequence joins TRBV29-1 and TRBJ2-6; D not certain. V lost 7 bases to trimming and J lost 0 bases, with 13 bases between them. The CDR3 has 15 amino acids. Per germline, CDR1 SQVTM and CDR2 ANQGSEA. The full variable domain, with the rest looked up from reference TRBV29-1 and TRBJ2-6, is SAVISQKPSRDICQRGTSLTIQCQVDSQVTMMFWYRQQPGQSLTLIATANQGSEATYESGFVIDKFPISRPNLTFSTLTVSNMSPEDSSIYLCSAQGFYSGANVLTFGAGSRLTVL.